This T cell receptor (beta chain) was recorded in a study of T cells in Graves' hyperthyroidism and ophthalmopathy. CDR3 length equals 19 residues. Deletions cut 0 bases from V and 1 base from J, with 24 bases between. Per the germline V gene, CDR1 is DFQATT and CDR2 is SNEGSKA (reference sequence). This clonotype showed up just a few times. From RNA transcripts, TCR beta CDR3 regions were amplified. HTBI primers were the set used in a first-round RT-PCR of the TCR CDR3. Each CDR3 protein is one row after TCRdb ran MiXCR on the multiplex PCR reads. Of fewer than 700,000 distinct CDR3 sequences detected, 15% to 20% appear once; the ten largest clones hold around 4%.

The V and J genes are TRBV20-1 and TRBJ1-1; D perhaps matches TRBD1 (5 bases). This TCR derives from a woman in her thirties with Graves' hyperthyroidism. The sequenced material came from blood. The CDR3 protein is CSARELVPGGVLENTEAFF. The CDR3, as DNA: TGCAGTGCTAGAGAATTGGTACCGGGAGGGGTCCTAGAGAACACTGAAGCTTTCTTT.